This T cell receptor beta chain was sequenced during a study of T cells and Merkel cell carcinoma outcomes. Concerning this clone: Its antigen is not known.

Only in-frame clones appear in the TCRdb table, and some are missing; sequencing was by immunoSEQ multiplex PCR. This table has thousands of clones, about 88% appearing once. V was shortened by 0 bases and J by 2 bases, with 16 bases between the two germline ends. Germline V lookup: CDR1 LGHNA, CDR2 YNFKEQ. This CDR3 is built from 17 residues. Study-wide findings and caveats: Repertoire plus T-cell density reportedly predicted Merkel cell carcinoma outcomes.

The sample comprised tumor tissue from Merkel cell carcinoma. V and J are TRBV4-2 and TRBJ1-2; no firm D call. This TCR was sampled from a human donor with Merkel cell carcinoma. The CDR3 DNA follows: TGTGCCAGCAGCCAAGATTGGGCTGATCAGGCAAACTATGGCTACACCTTC. Amino acid sequence: CASSQDWADQANYGYTF.